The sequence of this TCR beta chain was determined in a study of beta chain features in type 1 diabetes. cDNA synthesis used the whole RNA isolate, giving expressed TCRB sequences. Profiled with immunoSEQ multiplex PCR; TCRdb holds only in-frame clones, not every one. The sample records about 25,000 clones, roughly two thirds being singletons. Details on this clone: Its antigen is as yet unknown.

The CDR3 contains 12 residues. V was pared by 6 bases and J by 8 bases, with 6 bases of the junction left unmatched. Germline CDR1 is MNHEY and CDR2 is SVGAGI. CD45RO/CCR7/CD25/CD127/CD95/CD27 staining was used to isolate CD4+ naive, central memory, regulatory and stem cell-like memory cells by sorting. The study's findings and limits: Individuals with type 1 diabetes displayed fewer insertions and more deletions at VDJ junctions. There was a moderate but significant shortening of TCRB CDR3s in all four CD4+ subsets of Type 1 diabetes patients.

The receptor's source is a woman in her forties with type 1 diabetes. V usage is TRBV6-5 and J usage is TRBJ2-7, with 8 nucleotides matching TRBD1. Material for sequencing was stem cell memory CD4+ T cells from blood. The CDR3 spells CASSLDRVKQYF. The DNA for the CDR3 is TGTGCCAGCAGCCTGGACAGGGTCAAGCAGTACTTC.